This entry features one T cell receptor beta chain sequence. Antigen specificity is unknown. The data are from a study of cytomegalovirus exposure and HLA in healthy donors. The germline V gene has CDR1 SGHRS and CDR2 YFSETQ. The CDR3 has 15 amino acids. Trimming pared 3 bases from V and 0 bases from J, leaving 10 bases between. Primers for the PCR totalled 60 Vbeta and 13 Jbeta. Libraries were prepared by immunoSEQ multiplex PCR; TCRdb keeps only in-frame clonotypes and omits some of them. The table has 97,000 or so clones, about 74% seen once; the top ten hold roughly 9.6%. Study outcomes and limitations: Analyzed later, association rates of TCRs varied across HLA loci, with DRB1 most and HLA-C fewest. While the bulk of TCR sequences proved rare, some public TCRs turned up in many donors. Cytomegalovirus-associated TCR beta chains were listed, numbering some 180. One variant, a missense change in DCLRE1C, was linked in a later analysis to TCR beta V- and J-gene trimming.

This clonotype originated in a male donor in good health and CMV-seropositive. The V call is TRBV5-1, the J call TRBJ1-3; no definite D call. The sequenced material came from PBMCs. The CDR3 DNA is TGCGCCAGCAGCTCGGGAGCATACTCTGGAAACACCATATATTTT. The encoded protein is CASSSGAYSGNTIYF.